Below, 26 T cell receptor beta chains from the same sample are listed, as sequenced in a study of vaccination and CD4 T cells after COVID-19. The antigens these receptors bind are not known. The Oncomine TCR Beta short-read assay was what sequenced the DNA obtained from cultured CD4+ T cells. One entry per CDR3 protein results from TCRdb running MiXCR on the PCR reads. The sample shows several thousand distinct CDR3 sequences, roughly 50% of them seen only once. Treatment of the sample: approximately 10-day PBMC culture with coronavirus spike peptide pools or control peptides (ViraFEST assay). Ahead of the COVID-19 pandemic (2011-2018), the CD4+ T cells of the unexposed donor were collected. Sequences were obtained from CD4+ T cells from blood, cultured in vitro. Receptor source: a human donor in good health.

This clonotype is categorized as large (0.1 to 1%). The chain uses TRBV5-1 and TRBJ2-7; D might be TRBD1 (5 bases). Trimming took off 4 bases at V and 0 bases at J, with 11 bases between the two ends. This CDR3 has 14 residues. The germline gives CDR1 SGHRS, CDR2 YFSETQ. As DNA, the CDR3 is TGCGCCAGCAGCCCCGACAGTTTCTCCTACGAGCAGTACTTC. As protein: CASSPDSFSYEQYF.

CDR3 nucleotide sequence: TGTGCCATCAGTGTTCAAGCGAACTATGGCTACACCTTC. As protein: CAISVQANYGYTF. The V call is TRBV10-3, the J call TRBJ1-2; D ambiguous. The CDR3 is 13 amino acids. V lost 4 bases to trimming and J lost 2 bases, with 8 bases between them. Germline values: CDR1 ENHRY, CDR2 SYGVKD.

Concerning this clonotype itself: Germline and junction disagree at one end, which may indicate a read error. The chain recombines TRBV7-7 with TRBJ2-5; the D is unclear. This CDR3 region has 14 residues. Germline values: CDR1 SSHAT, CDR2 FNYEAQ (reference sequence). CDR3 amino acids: CASSLGGEGETQYF. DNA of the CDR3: TGTGCTAGCAGCTTAGGCGGAGAAGGAGAGACCCAGTACTTC.

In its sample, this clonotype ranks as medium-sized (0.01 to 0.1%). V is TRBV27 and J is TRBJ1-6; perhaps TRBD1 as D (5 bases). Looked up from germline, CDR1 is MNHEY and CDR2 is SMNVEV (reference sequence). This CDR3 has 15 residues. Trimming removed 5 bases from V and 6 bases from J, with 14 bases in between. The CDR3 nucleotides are TGTGCCAGCAGTCCCTCGGACATTGGTAATTCACCCCTCCACTTT. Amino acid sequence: CASSPSDIGNSPLHF.

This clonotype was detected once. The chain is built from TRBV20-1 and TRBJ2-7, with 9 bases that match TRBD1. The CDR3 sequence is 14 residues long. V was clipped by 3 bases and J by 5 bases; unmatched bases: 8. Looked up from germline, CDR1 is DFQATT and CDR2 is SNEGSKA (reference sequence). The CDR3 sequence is CSARGWTGVHEQYF. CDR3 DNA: TGCAGTGCTAGGGGATGGACAGGGGTCCACGAGCAGTACTTC.

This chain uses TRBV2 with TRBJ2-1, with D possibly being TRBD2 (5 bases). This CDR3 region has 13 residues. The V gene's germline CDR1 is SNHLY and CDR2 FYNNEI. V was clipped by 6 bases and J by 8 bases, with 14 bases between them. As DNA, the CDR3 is TGTGCCAGCAGACTAGGCCTAAGCTATGAGCAGTTCTTC. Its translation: CASRLGLSYEQFF. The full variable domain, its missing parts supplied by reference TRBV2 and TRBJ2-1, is EPEVTQTPSHQVTQMGQEVILRCVPISNHLYFYWYRQILGQKVEFLVSFYNNEISEKSEIFDDQFSVERPDGSNFTLKIRSTKLEDSAMYFCASRLGLSYEQFFGPGTRLTVL.

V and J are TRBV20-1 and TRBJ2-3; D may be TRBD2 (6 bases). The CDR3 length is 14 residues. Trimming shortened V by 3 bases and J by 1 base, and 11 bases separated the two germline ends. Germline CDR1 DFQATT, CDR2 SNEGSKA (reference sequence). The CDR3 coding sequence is TGCAGTGCTAGGGAGGGCGGAGGCACAGATACGCAGTATTTT. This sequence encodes CSAREGGGTDTQYF.

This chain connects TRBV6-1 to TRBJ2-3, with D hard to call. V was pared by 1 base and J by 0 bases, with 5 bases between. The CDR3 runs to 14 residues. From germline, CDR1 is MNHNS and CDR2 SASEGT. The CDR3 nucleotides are TGTGCCAGCAGTGAAGGGGGAAGCACAGATACGCAGTATTTT. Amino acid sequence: CASSEGGSTDTQYF.

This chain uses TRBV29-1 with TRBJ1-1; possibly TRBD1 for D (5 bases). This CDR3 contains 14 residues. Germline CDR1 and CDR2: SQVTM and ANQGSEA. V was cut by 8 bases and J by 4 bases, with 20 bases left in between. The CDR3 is CSITRAGQGTEAFF. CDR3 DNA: TGCAGCATAACCAGGGCGGGCCAAGGCACTGAAGCTTTCTTT.

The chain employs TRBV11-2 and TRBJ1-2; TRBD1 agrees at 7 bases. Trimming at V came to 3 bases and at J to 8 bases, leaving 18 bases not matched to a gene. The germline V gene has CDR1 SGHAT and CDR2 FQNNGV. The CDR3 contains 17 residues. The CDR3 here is CASSLADRAQLGRGYTF. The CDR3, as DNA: TGTGCCAGCAGCTTGGCCGACAGGGCCCAACTAGGGAGGGGCTACACCTTC.

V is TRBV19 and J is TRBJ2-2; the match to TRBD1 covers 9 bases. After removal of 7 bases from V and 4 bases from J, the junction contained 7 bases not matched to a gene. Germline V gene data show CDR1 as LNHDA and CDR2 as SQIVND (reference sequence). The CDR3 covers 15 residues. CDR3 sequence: CASNPGTGITGELFF. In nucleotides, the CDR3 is TGTGCCAGTAATCCCGGGACAGGGATCACCGGGGAGCTGTTTTTT.

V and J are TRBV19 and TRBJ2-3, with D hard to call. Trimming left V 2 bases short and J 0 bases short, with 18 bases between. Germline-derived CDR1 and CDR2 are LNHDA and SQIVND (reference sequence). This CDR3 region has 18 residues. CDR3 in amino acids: CASSITPLGESSTDTQYF. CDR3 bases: TGTGCCAGTAGTATAACCCCCCTTGGGGAATCTAGCACAGATACGCAGTATTTT.

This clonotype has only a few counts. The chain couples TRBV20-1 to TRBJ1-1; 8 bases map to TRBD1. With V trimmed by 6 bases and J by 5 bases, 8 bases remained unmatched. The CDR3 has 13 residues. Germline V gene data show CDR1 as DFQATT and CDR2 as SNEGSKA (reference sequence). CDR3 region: CSAPGQGGTEAFF. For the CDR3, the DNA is TGCAGTGCGCCCGGACAGGGTGGAACTGAAGCTTTCTTT.

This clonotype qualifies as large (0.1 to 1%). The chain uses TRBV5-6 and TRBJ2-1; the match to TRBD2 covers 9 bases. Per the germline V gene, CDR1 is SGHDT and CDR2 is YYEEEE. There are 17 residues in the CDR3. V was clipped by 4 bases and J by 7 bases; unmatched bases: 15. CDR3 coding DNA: TGTGCCAGCAGCCAAATGGGGGCGGGGGGGCGTAGGAATGAGCAGTTCTTC. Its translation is CASSQMGAGGRRNEQFF.

The CDR3: CASSPMDRAYEQYF. CDR3 sequence (DNA): TGTGCCAGCAGCCCCATGGACAGGGCCTACGAGCAGTACTTC. The chain couples TRBV7-2 to TRBJ2-7; 8 bases match TRBD1. CDR1 is SGHTA, CDR2 FQGNSA, per germline. Unmatched junction bases numbered 5, after V lost 5 bases and J lost 2 bases. CDR3 length: 14 amino acids.

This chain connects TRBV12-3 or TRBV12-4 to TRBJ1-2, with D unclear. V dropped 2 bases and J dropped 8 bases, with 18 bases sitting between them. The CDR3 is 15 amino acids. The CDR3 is CASSLYPLGLRGYTF. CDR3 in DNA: TGTGCCAGCAGTTTATACCCTTTGGGCCTCAGAGGCTACACCTTC.

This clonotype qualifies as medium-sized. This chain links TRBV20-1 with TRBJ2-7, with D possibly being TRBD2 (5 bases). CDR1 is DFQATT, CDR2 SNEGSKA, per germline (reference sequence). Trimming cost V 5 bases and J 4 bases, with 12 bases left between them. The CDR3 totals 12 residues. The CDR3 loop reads CSAWGAPYEQYF. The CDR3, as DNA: TGCAGTGCTTGGGGAGCCCCATACGAGCAGTACTTC.

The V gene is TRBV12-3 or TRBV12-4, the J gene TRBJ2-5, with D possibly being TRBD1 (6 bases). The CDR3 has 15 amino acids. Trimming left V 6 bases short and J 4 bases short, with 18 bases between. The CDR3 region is CASRHSRGMAETQYF. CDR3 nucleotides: TGTGCCAGCAGACATAGCAGGGGAATGGCAGAGACCCAGTACTTC.

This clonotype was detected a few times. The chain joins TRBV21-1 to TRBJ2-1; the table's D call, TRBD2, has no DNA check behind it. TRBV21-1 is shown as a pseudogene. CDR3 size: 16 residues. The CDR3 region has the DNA TGTGCCAGCAGCAAGGGGAGACTAGCGCAATACAATGAGCAGTTCTTC. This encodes CASSKGRLAQYNEQFF.

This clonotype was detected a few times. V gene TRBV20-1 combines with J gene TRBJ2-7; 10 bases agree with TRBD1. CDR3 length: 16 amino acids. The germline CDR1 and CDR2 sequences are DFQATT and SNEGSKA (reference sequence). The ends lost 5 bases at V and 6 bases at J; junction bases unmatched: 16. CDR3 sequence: CSAPKTWTGGSLEQYF. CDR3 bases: TGCAGTGCTCCCAAGACCTGGACAGGGGGATCCCTCGAGCAGTACTTC.

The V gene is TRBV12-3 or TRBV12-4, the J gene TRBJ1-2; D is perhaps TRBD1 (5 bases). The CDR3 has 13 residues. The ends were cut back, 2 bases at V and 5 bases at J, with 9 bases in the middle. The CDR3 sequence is CASSLPQGYGYTF. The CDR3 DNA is TGTGCCAGCAGTTTACCCCAGGGATATGGCTACACCTTC.

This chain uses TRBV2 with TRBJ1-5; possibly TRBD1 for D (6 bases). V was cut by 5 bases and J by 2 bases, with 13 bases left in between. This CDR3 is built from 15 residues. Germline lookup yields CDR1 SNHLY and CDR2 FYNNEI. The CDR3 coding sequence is TGTGCCAGCAGTCTACAGGGTACGGGCAATCAGCCCCAGCATTTT. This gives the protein CASSLQGTGNQPQHF.

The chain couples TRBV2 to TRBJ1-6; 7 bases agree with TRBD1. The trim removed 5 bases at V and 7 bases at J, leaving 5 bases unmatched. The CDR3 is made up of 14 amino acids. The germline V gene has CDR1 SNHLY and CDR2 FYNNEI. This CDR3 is CASSPQGPNSPLHF. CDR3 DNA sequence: TGTGCCAGCAGTCCACAGGGGCCCAATTCACCCCTCCACTTT.

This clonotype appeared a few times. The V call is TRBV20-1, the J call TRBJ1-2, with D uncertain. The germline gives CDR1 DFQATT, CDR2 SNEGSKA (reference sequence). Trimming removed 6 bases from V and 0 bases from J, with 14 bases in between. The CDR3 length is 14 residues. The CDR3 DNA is TGCAGTGCCGAGTATACGCCGGCTAACTATGGCTACACCTTC. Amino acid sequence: CSAEYTPANYGYTF.

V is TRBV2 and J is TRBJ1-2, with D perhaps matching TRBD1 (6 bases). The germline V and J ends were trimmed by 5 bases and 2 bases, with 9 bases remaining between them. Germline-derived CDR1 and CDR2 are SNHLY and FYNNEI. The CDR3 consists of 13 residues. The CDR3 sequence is CASSWDINYGYTF. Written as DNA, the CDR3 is TGTGCCAGCAGTTGGGACATCAACTATGGCTACACCTTC.

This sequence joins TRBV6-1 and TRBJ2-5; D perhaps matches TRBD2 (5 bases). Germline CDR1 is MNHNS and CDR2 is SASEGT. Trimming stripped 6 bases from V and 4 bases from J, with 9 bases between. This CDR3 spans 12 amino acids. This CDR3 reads CASRLEGETQYF. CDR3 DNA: TGTGCCAGCAGACTCGAGGGAGAGACCCAGTACTTC.